In its sample, the clone carrying this T cell receptor (beta chain) ranks as medium-sized. Its antigen is unknown. Multiplex PCR amplified TCR beta CDR3 with 32 V and 13 J primers. TCRdb re-called the multiplex PCR reads through MiXCR, storing one row per CDR3 protein. The sample yields over 4,500 distinct CDR3 sequences, roughly a fifth seen once. Germline V CDR1 and CDR2: SGHTA, FQGTGA. With 4 bases clipped from V and 4 bases from J, the junction kept 4 bases outside the gene matches. This CDR3 is built from 15 residues. The record originates from a study of immune heterogeneity within non-small cell lung tumors. Study information: With respect to histology, the tumors encompassed a handful of squamous cell carcinomas, 10 non-squamous carcinomas and 1 not otherwise specified.

The starting template was genomic DNA from bulk tumor, about 600 ng per sample. The authors collected several far-apart biopsies from each primary tumor during surgery. Patients with untreated, newly diagnosed non-small cell lung cancer underwent curative surgery. Study conclusions and caveats: Individual patients showed largely nonoverlapping sets of high-frequency T-cell receptor beta clonotypes. Recurrence of identical dominant CDR3 beta clonotypes was observed across intrapatient tumor sites, concomitant with site-unique high-frequency clones.

The V and J genes are TRBV7-3 and TRBJ2-3; 11 nucleotides line up with TRBD2. The receptor was isolated from a man aged 55 to 70 with non-small cell lung cancer. Material for sequencing was lung tumor tissue. The CDR3, as DNA: TGTGCCAGCAGCTCACGACTAGCGGGACCAGATACGCAGTATTTT. The encoded protein is CASSSRLAGPDTQYF.